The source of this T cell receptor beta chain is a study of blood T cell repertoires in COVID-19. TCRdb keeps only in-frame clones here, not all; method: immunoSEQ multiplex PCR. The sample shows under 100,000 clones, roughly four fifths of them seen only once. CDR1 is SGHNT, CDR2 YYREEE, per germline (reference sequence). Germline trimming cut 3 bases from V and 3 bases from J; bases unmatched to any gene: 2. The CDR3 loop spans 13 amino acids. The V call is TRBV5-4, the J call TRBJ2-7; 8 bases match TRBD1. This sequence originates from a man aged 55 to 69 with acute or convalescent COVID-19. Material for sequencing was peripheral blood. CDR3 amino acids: CASSSTGVYEQYF. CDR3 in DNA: TGTGCCAGCAGCTCGACAGGGGTCTACGAGCAGTACTTC.